A single TCR beta chain is shown here with its context. Its antigen is not known. This specimen belongs to a study of cytomegalovirus exposure and HLA in healthy donors. CDR3 length: 16 residues. Germline assignment: CDR1 SGHTA and CDR2 FQGNSA. V lost 8 bases to trimming and J lost 2 bases; unmatched junction nucleotides: 10. Findings and caveats of the study: High sensitivity and specificity were reportedly achieved when the classifier diagnosed cytomegalovirus status. Some TCR beta chains (164 of them) were listed as cytomegalovirus-associated. Most TCR sequences were rare, but some public TCRs occurred in many donors. In vitro experiments confirmed that a few CMV-associated chains were specific for CMV antigens.

Clones were sequenced by immunoSEQ multiplex PCR, and TCRdb holds only the in-frame ones, with some missing. The repertoire has tens of thousands of clones, over 90% of them found once; the top ten carry about 6%. This receptor was obtained from a woman under 30 in good health and CMV-seronegative. V usage is TRBV7-2 and J usage is TRBJ2-5; TRBD2 matches at 11 bases. The sample consisted of PBMCs. CDR3 amino acids: CASGITSGGRQETQYF. The CDR3 DNA reads TGTGCCAGCGGAATAACTAGCGGGGGCCGACAAGAGACCCAGTACTTC.